The TCR beta chain under discussion was sequenced for a study of CD8 T cells in ankylosing spondylitis. The CDR3 loop spans 18 amino acids. The germline V gene has CDR1 DFQATT and CDR2 SNEGSKA (reference sequence). The germline V and J ends were trimmed by 0 bases and 3 bases, with 23 bases remaining between them. Study-wide results and limits: Clones that were linked to disease were CD8+ and were relatively rare in peripheral blood. From matched ankylosing spondylitis synovial fluid, disease-linked clones were reportedly recovered at significantly enriched levels. Certain motif variants had earlier been reported in reactive arthritis synovial fluid and blood.

This clonotype occurred a few times. Its target is not known. A quantitative 5'-RACE method, one with molecular barcodes, was used to make TCR beta libraries. Each CDR3 protein gets one entry after TCRdb re-called the 5' RACE reads with MiXCR. The repertoire holds 350,000 or so distinct CDR3 sequences, with 11% as singletons. The material sequenced was blood, either unsorted or a sorted T cell fraction (not recorded which). This chain uses TRBV20-1 with TRBJ1-2; perhaps TRBD1 as D (6 bases). The TCR sequence derives from a female donor with ankylosing spondylitis or in good health (not recorded which). In nucleotides, the CDR3 is TGCAGTGCTAGAGATATCCTCTCTACAGGGAAAGGAGACTATGGCTACACCTTC. This codes for CSARDILSTGKGDYGYTF.